Sequencing of this T cell receptor beta chain was carried out in a study of shared clonotypes between healthy human individuals. Only in-frame clones appear in the TCRdb table, and some are missing; sequencing was by immunoSEQ multiplex PCR. The sample yields 660,000 or so clones, approximately 96% seen once. CD45RO-negative, CCR7-selected cells formed the naive CD8 fraction, which excluded terminally differentiated effector memory CD45RA+ cells. The germline V gene has CDR1 MNHEY and CDR2 SMNVEV (reference sequence). The CDR3 is 13 amino acids. The V and J ends lost 4 bases and 5 bases, in that order; junction bases with no gene match: 4.

This chain uses TRBV27 with TRBJ1-1; TRBD1 matches at 7 bases. The sequencing input was naive CD8+ T cells sorted from blood. The clonotype was recovered from a woman in her 30s in good health. The CDR3 coding sequence is TGTGCCAGCAGTTCCGAGGGGGCAACTGAAGCTTTCTTT. This encodes CASSSEGATEAFF.